The rows below give T cell receptor beta chains drawn from one sample of a study of long-term antiretroviral therapy in people with HIV. Method: immunoSEQ multiplex PCR; TCRdb's copy keeps in-frame clones and lacks some. The sample contains tens of thousands of clones, more than 85% of which appear only once. The sample here was unsorted PBMCs, taken about 5 years before starting antiretroviral therapy. Every receptor here comes from a man aged 45 to 65 with HIV. Each CDR3 is given with its conserved first and last residue. Fields, in order: V gene, D gene, clone size, J gene, CDR3 protein, CDR3 DNA. A D gene is named only where the DNA matches it firmly. Only part of the rows carry a size: once, few, many, or a class if the clone is expanded.

>TRBV27|-|-|TRBJ2-5
CASSLLLEAETQYF
TGTGCCAGCAGTTTATTGCTAGAGGCTGAGACCCAGTACTTC
>TRBV5-1|TRBD1|-|TRBJ1-1
CASNEQGGDTEAFF
TGCGCCAGTAACGAACAGGGGGGGGACACTGAAGCTTTCTTT
>TRBV28|TRBD1|-|TRBJ2-5
CASSFKYRGGKTQYF
TGTGCCAGCAGTTTTAAATACAGGGGTGGGAAGACCCAGTACTTC
>TRBV21-1|-|once|TRBJ2-5
CASTPRDRGLGRETQYF
TGTGCCAGCACCCCCCGGGACAGGGGGCTAGGGAGGGAGACCCAGTACTTC
>TRBV2|-|-|TRBJ2-7
CASRRDSEEQYF
TGTGCCAGCAGGCGGGACTCTGAAGAGCAGTACTTC
>TRBV2|TRBD1|few|TRBJ1-2
CASSEARQGVVYGYTF
TGTGCCAGCAGTGAAGCCCGACAGGGAGTTGTCTATGGCTACACCTTC
>TRBV7-7|-|-|TRBJ2-2
CASSPRNTGELFF
TGTGCTAGCAGTCCCCGTAACACCGGGGAGCTGTTTTTT
>TRBV5-1|TRBD2|-|TRBJ2-1
CASSSGLSYNEQFF
TGCGCCAGCAGCTCGGGACTATCCTACAATGAGCAGTTCTTC
>TRBV5-4|TRBD1|once|TRBJ2-2
CASRQGQGNTGELFF
TGTGCCAGCAGACAGGGACAGGGGAACACCGGGGAGCTGTTTTTT
>TRBV18|TRBD2|once|TRBJ2-3
CASSLTSGSTDTQYF
TGTGCCAGCTCACTGACTAGCGGGAGCACAGATACGCAGTATTTT
>TRBV6-9|TRBD1|once|TRBJ1-1
CASSYSGTGGANTEAFF
TGTGCCAGCAGTTATTCGGGGACAGGGGGTGCGAACACTGAAGCTTTCTTT
>TRBV9|TRBD1|once|TRBJ2-2
CASSARDRENTGELFF
TGTGCCAGCAGCGCCCGGGACAGGGAGAACACCGGGGAGCTGTTTTTT
>TRBV5-1|TRBD1|-|TRBJ1-3
CASSGGTGALGNTIYF
TGCGCCAGCAGCGGGGGAACAGGGGCGCTAGGAAACACCATATATTTT
>TRBV5-1|TRBD1|-|TRBJ1-2
CASSLAGTDVYGYTF
TGCGCCAGCAGCTTGGCCGGGACAGACGTCTATGGCTACACCTTC
>TRBV10-3|-|once|TRBJ1-3
CAISAGRGGSGNTIYF
TGTGCCATCAGTGCAGGTCGGGGGGGCTCTGGAAACACCATATATTTT
>TRBV25-1|-|-|TRBJ1-3
CASSDPRSSGNTIYF
TGTGCCAGCAGTGATCCGAGGAGCTCTGGAAACACCATATATTTT
>TRBV6-1|TRBD2|-|TRBJ2-1
CASSEEASGPNEQFF
TGTGCCAGCAGTGAAGAGGCTAGCGGCCCCAATGAGCAGTTCTTC
>TRBV6-5|-|-|TRBJ2-1
CASSSGTFYNEQFF
TGTGCCAGCAGCTCCGGGACCTTCTACAATGAGCAGTTCTTC
>TRBV7-9|-|few|TRBJ2-7
CASSFIQAEQYF
TGTGCCAGCAGCTTCATACAAGCCGAGCAGTACTTC
>TRBV19|TRBD2|-|TRBJ2-7
CASSRGLAGSYEQYF
TGTGCCAGTAGTAGGGGACTAGCGGGCTCCTACGAGCAGTACTTC
>TRBV5-1|TRBD2|-|TRBJ2-1
CASSLGGGGAYNEQFF
TGCGCCAGCAGCTTGGGAGGCGGGGGGGCCTACAATGAGCAGTTCTTC
>TRBV6-1|TRBD1|-|TRBJ2-5
CASAGGAGETQYF
TGTGCCAGCGCAGGGGGCGCGGGAGAGACCCAGTACTTC
>TRBV28|-|once|TRBJ2-5
CASRDFKETQYF
TGTGCCAGCCGGGACTTCAAAGAGACCCAGTACTTC
>TRBV4-2|-|-|TRBJ1-2
CASSHGQTTLDDNYGYTF
TGTGCCAGCAGCCACGGGCAGACGACTCTCGACGATAACTATGGCTACACCTTC
>TRBV5-1|-|-|TRBJ2-5
CASSFGWDTETQYF
TGCGCCAGCAGCTTCGGATGGGACACGGAGACCCAGTACTTC
>TRBV11-1|-|few|TRBJ2-7
CASSYREMHEQYF
TGTGCCAGCAGCTACAGGGAAATGCACGAGCAGTACTTC
>TRBV6-6|TRBD2|-|TRBJ2-3
CASRPSGNTDTQYF
TGTGCCAGCAGACCGAGCGGGAACACAGATACGCAGTATTTT
>TRBV5-1|-|-|TRBJ2-5
CASSQGQIQETQYF
TGCGCCAGCAGCCAAGGACAGATCCAAGAGACCCAGTACTTC
>TRBV6-1|-|-|TRBJ2-7
CASSESQYEQYF
TGTGCCAGCAGTGAATCCCAGTACGAGCAGTACTTC
>TRBV11-2|TRBD2|-|TRBJ2-7
CASSRQTGLAGNSYEQYF
TGTGCCAGCAGCCGACAGACCGGACTAGCGGGAAATTCGTACGAGCAGTACTTC
>TRBV18|-|-|TRBJ2-6
CASSPTDLYSGANVLTF
TGTGCCAGCTCACCAACGGATCTCTACTCTGGGGCCAACGTCCTGACTTTC
>TRBV7-3|-|few|TRBJ1-1
CASSPQGSTEAFF
TGTGCCAGCAGCCCGCAGGGGAGCACTGAAGCTTTCTTT
>TRBV7-9|-|-|TRBJ1-6
CASSLEGEYSPLHF
TGTGCCAGCAGCTTAGAGGGGGAATATTCACCCCTCCACTTT
>TRBV29-1|TRBD2|-|TRBJ2-1
CSVESGGLAGYNEQFF
TGCAGCGTTGAATCCGGCGGGCTAGCGGGTTACAATGAGCAGTTCTTC
>TRBV23-1|-|once|TRBJ2-7
CASSQNRSGGPEQYF
TGCGCCAGCAGTCAAAACAGGTCTGGAGGACCCGAGCAGTACTTC
>TRBV10-3|TRBD2|-|TRBJ2-1
CAISGLLRASGVSNEQFF
TGTGCCATCAGTGGTCTCCTCCGGGCTAGCGGGGTTTCAAATGAGCAGTTCTTC
>TRBV20-1|-|-|TRBJ2-7
CSFGGGHEQYF
TGCAGTTTTGGGGGGGGCCACGAGCAGTACTTC
>TRBV18|-|-|TRBJ2-5
CASAEGIGQETQYF
TGTGCCAGCGCTGAGGGTATAGGACAAGAGACCCAGTACTTC
>TRBV15|TRBD2|-|TRBJ2-3
CATSRVFLAGPDTQYF
TGTGCCACCAGCAGAGTTTTCCTAGCGGGCCCAGATACGCAGTATTTT
>TRBV6-1|TRBD2|-|TRBJ2-7
CASRGLANSYEQYF
TGTGCCAGCAGGGGACTAGCGAACTCCTACGAGCAGTACTTC
>TRBV7-6|TRBD1|-|TRBJ2-7
CASSPGPDRGPGEQYF
TGTGCCAGCAGCCCTGGCCCGGACAGGGGGCCGGGCGAGCAGTACTTC
>TRBV14|-|-|TRBJ1-2
CASSPRIDGGYTF
TGTGCCAGCAGCCCGCGGATAGACGGTGGCTACACCTTC
>TRBV30|-|-|TRBJ2-6
CAWSGGGVANVLTF
TGTGCCTGGAGTGGTGGGGGAGTGGCCAACGTCCTGACTTTC
>TRBV19|-|-|TRBJ1-5
CASSDTGWPPQHF
TGTGCCAGTAGTGACACGGGATGGCCGCCCCAGCATTTT
>TRBV6-4|-|-|TRBJ1-4
CASSEVVGRHEKLFF
TGTGCCAGCAGTGAAGTAGTGGGTCGCCACGAAAAACTGTTTTTT
>TRBV15|-|-|TRBJ1-3
CATSIQGSGNTIYF
TGTGCCACCAGCATACAGGGATCTGGAAACACCATATATTTT
>TRBV5-1|-|-|TRBJ2-6
CASRHFAGSGANVLTF
TGCGCCAGCAGGCATTTTGCAGGGTCTGGGGCCAACGTCCTGACTTTC
>TRBV6-5|TRBD2|-|TRBJ2-3
CASSYRAGDTDTQYF
TGTGCCAGCAGTTACCGGGCGGGGGACACAGATACGCAGTATTTT
>TRBV7-8|TRBD1|-|TRBJ2-1
CASSLRPTGILNEQFF
TGTGCCAGCAGCTTACGACCGACAGGGATCCTGAATGAGCAGTTCTTC
>TRBV11-3|-|-|TRBJ2-2
CASSLGGTNTGELFF
TGTGCCAGCAGCTTAGGGGGAACGAACACCGGGGAGCTGTTTTTT
>TRBV7-8|-|-|TRBJ2-1
CASSLGWSEQFF
TGTGCCAGCAGCTTAGGTTGGAGTGAGCAGTTCTTC